This record concerns one T cell receptor (beta chain) sequence. The target antigen is unknown. CDR3 length: 14 amino acids. Germline lookup yields CDR1 LNHNV and CDR2 YYDKDF (reference sequence). The V gene lost 0 bases and the J gene lost 5 bases, with 10 bases spanning the gap. Some clones are missing from TCRdb's copy, which holds only in-frame ones; the method was immunoSEQ multiplex PCR. The sample records around 84,000 clones, over 75% being singletons. This specimen belongs to a study of T cell responses to AZD1222 COVID-19 vaccine. General study points: A mostly white British donor set with more females was recruited, and clonal diversity was possibly underestimated.

Sequencing used peripheral blood, obtained 28 days after the second AZD1222 dose. The chain has TRBV15 and TRBJ1-1, with TRBD1 as a possible D gene (5 bases). The receptor comes from an adult who received the AZD1222 COVID-19 vaccine. The CDR3 coding sequence is TGTGCCACCAGCAGAGACGGGGGAAGGACTGAAGCTTTCTTT. Its protein is CATSRDGGRTEAFF.